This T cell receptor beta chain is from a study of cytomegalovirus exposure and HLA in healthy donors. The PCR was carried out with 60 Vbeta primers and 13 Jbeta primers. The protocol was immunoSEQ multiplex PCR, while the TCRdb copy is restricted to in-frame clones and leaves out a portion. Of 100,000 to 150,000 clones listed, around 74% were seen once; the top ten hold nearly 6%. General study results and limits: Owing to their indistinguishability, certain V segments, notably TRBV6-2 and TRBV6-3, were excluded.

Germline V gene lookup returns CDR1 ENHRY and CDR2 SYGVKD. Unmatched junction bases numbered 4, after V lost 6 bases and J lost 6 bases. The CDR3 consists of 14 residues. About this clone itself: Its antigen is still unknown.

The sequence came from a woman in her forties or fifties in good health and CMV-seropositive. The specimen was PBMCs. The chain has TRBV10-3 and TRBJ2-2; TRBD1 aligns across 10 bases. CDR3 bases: TGTGCCATCAGAGGACAGGGGGAGGCCGGGGAGCTGTTTTTT. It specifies CAIRGQGEAGELFF.